Below are 14 T cell receptor beta chains sequenced from a single sample in a study of T cells in women clearing cervical HPV infection. Assay used: immunoSEQ multiplex PCR; TCRdb lists only in-frame clones, some missing. The sample table includes 25,000 to 35,000 clones. The sequenced sample consisted of blood buffy coat. The receptor set was obtained from a woman between 18 and 75 years old with a cervical HPV16 infection that either progressed to CIN3+ or cleared (not recorded which).

Remarks on this clone: Coverage ceases 3 residues before the CDR3 finishes, and the germline J gene fills in the end. V gene TRBV20-1 combines with J gene TRBJ1-2; perhaps TRBD1 as D (5 bases). This CDR3 is built from 12 residues. Germline V gene lookup returns CDR1 DFQATT and CDR2 SNEGSKA (reference sequence). Trimming took 7 bases from V and 4 from J, leaving 13 bases between them. CDR3 residues: CSGTLSGYGYTF. The part of the CDR3 DNA that was read is TGCAGTGGGACACTTTCCGGCTATGGC.

Note on this clone: Read sequence stops 3 residues before the CDR3 end, and the germline J gene provides the missing end. The rearrangement joins TRBV23-1 to TRBJ1-2; tentative D call: TRBD1 (5 bases). TRBV23-1 is placed among ORFs of uncertain function. The length of the CDR3 is 17 residues. CDR3: CASSQPKGHGSYNDYTF. The sequenced CDR3 bases are TGCGCCAGCAGTCAACCCAAGGGGCACGGTTCCTACAATGAC.

About this clone itself: Read coverage stops 3 residues before the CDR3 terminus; the germline J gene supplies the remainder. The chain combines TRBV6-2 or TRBV6-3 with TRBJ2-3; possibly TRBD1 for D (6 bases). Germline CDR1 is MNHEY and CDR2 is SVGEGT. The CDR3 has 16 residues. CDR3 residues: CASSLSTPRGNQPQYF. CDR3 DNA, as far as it was read: TGTGCCAGCAGCCTAAGCACCCCCAGGGGCAATCAGCCG.

To note about this clone: The read is 3 residues too short to cover the CDR3 end, so that end is filled in from the germline J gene. J is TRBJ2-3 and V is TRBV5-6, with 9 bases aligning to TRBD1. The J segment lost 2 bases and the V segment lost 7 bases, leaving 8 bases of the junction unmatched. The CDR3 totals 15 residues. The V gene's germline CDR1 is SGHDT and CDR2 YYEEEE. CDR3 amino acids: CASRFRDRATDTQYF. The covered CDR3 bases are TGTGCCAGCCGTTTCCGGGACAGGGCCACAGATACG.

A word on this clone: The sequenced fragment ends 3 residues before the CDR3 boundary, so the rest is inferred from the germline J gene. V gene TRBV29-1 combines with J gene TRBJ2-2, with 10 bases fitting TRBD1. Germline V lookup: CDR1 SQVTM, CDR2 ANQGSEA. Trimming at V came to 5 bases and at J to 3 bases, leaving 6 bases not matched to a gene. CDR3 size: 15 residues. The CDR3 reads CSVLGQGRYTGELFF. The sequenced part of the CDR3 DNA is TGCAGCGTTCTGGGACAGGGGAGGTACACCGGGGAG.

For this clone: The CDR3 end lies 3 residues beyond the end of the read and is filled in from the germline J gene. V usage is TRBV18 and J usage is TRBJ1-1; 7 bases align to TRBD1. Germline CDR1 KGHSH, CDR2 LQKENI. The length of the CDR3 is 16 residues. V trimming: 5 bases; J trimming: 3 bases; junction bases outside the gene matches: 12. Partial CDR3 DNA: TGTGCCAGCTCAGCTTACAGGGGTGGTCAGGACACTGAA. Translated, it gives CASSAYRGGQDTE. The CDR3 in its entirety is CASSAYRGGQDTEAFF.

Note on this clone: The read stops 3 residues short of the end of the CDR3; the missing end is completed from the germline J gene. This rearrangement joins TRBV2 to TRBJ2-2; 8 nucleotides agree with TRBD1. Unmatched junction bases numbered 2, after V lost 8 bases and J lost 0 bases. The CDR3 totals 14 residues. In germline, CDR1 is SNHLY, CDR2 FYNNEI. The CDR3 bases that were read are TGTGCCAGCCAGGGGGCTTCGAACACCGGGGAG. Protein: CASQGASNTGE. The full CDR3 protein is CASQGASNTGELFF. Full variable domain (missing parts from reference TRBV2 and TRBJ2-2): EPEVTQTPSHQVTQMGQEVILRCVPISNHLYFYWYRQILGQKVEFLVSFYNNEISEKSEIFDDQFSVERPDGSNFTLKIRSTKLEDSAMYFCASQGASNTGELFFGEGSRLTVL.

As regards this clone: The CDR3 is cut off 3 residues early in the read; its end comes from the germline J gene. This chain joins TRBV11-1 and TRBJ1-1; D ambiguous. Germline CDR1 SGHAT, CDR2 FQDESV (reference sequence). The CDR3 loop spans 13 amino acids. Trimming left V 2 bases short and J 6 bases short, with 10 bases between. CDR3 bases read: TGTGCCAGCAGCTTAACAGTTGGATCTGAA. Its translation: CASSLTVGSE. The whole CDR3 protein reads CASSLTVGSEAFF.

A word on this clone: The read comes to an end 3 residues before the CDR3 does, leaving the germline J gene to fill in the end. The chain couples TRBV7-6 to TRBJ2-2; D gene ambiguous. There are 14 residues in the CDR3. V was shortened by 5 bases and J by 0 bases, with 7 bases between the two germline ends. The V gene's germline CDR1 is SGHVS and CDR2 FNYEAQ. The sequenced part of the CDR3 DNA is TGTGCCAGCAGCCCCACTTCGAACACCGGGGAG. This translates into CASSPTSNTGE. The entire CDR3 reads CASSPTSNTGELFF.

About this clone itself: The read comes to an end 3 residues before the CDR3 does, leaving the germline J gene to fill in the end. This sequence joins TRBV18 and TRBJ1-1; D is unclear. Trimming cost V 3 bases and J 0 bases, with 11 bases left between them. The CDR3 loop spans 15 amino acids. Germline CDR1 reads KGHSH; CDR2 reads LQKENI. The covered CDR3 bases are TGTGCCAGCTCACCGCCGGGGTCGATGAACACTGAA. Its translation: CASSPPGSMNTE. The full-length CDR3 reads as CASSPPGSMNTEAFF.

In regard to this clone: The missing CDR3 end, 3 residues past where the read stops, is filled in from the germline J gene. This chain connects TRBV5-1 to TRBJ2-3; D perhaps matches TRBD2 (7 bases). Deletions cut 6 bases from V and 6 bases from J, with 23 bases between. CDR3 length: 16 residues. CDR1 is SGHRS and CDR2 is YFSETQ in the germline V gene. The CDR3 reads CASTPDGGGGRDTQYF. The CDR3 bases that were read are TGCGCCAGCACCCCTGATGGGGGAGGGGGTCGCGATACG. The full variable domain, in which reference TRBV5-1 and TRBJ2-3 provide the parts outside the CDR3, is KAGVTQTPRYLIKTRGQQVTLSCSPISGHRSVSWYQQTPGQGLQFLFEYFSETQRNKGNFPGRFSGRQFSNSRSEMNVSTLELGDSALYLCASTPDGGGGRDTQYFGPGTRLTVL.

As to this clone: Coverage ceases 3 residues before the CDR3 finishes, and the germline J gene fills in the end. This sequence joins TRBV20-1 and TRBJ1-1; 8 bases match TRBD1. Germline V lookup: CDR1 DFQATT, CDR2 SNEGSKA (reference sequence). The CDR3 is 12 amino acids. V shed 4 bases, J shed 4 bases, and the junction held 2 bases outside the gene matches. This chain's CDR3 is CSATDRATEAFF. Incomplete CDR3 DNA: TGCAGTGCTACGGACAGGGCCACTGAA.

Frequency places this clone as medium-sized. The sequenced fragment ends 3 residues before the CDR3 boundary, so the rest is inferred from the germline J gene. The gene calls are TRBV20-1 and TRBJ1-2; possible D gene TRBD1, 6 bases. The CDR3 consists of 10 residues. V lost 5 bases to trimming and J lost 7 bases, with 8 bases between them. The germline CDR1 and CDR2 sequences are DFQATT and SNEGSKA (reference sequence). CDR3 loop: CSASDSGYTF. CDR3 bases read: TGCAGTGCTTCGGACAGTGGC.

Points on this clone: The CDR3 end is not reached by the read, which stops 3 residues before it; the germline J gene fills it in. The chain couples TRBV2 to TRBJ1-2, with TRBD1 identical over 7 bases. V was clipped by 5 bases and J by 0 bases; unmatched bases: 6. From germline, CDR1 is SNHLY and CDR2 FYNNEI. The CDR3 has 15 residues. CDR3: CASSLVGTANYGYTF. The sequenced part of the CDR3 DNA is TGTGCCAGCAGTTTAGTAGGGACAGCTAACTATGGC.